This TCR beta chain is drawn from a study of immune aging and cytomegalovirus after organ transplant (dated by TCRdb to the early 2020s). For the study in its entirety: Three-drug immunosuppression with prednisone, tacrolimus, and mycophenolate was given to all transplant recipients. General conclusions and limits of the study: CD57 was not measured in the sequencing data, so a conservative gene-based aging definition was used instead. Large clones contained a bigger proportion of TEMRA cells, and over time the seven largest clones (more than 1,700 cells) picked up aged and TEMRA cells and lost TCM cells. Following viremia, cells with an aged phenotype rose post-transplant no matter the clone size, with the increase showing up earlier in large clones (days 200-264) than in small clones.

The time point label, as the study defines it: five sample-tagged time points from pre-transplant (day -1) to day 368 post-transplant, pooled. After thawing, PBMC were stimulated with a CMV IE-1 overlapping peptide library for over 9 hours, with no transport inhibitors added. After thawing, cells rested overnight before stimulation in R10 medium with CD28/CD49d costimulation. The IE-1 peptide library was made up of 15-amino-acid peptides with 11-amino-acid overlaps. Samples from each time point were barcoded using BD Single-Cell Multiplexing Kit Sample Tags, then pooled and stained with sorting antibodies plus oligo-conjugated anti-CD45RA. A BD FACSAria III was used to sort CMV-responsive CD8+CD137+ and CD4+CD154+ T cells at 4-way purity. Blood samples were drawn into EDTA vacutainers and processed by Ficoll gradient within 1-24 hours. A remark on this clonotype: Its antigen remains unidentified. No much larger clone is present one base from it, and per-base qualities are unavailable.

Receptor amplification or capture employed single-cell sequencing. Sequenced using an Illumina NovaSeq 6000. For cell capture and library preparation, the team used the BD Rhapsody Targeted mRNA and AbSeq Reagent Kit in a microwell format. The libraries included TCR, sample tags, AbSeq, and targeted mRNA drawn from the Human T-Cell Expression Panel together with custom TOX and TOX2 primers. An Illumina NovaSeq was used to sequence the libraries. The paper's data handling went like this. The analysis covered around 10,000 cells in total, of which 7,000 to 7,500 were CD8 T cells and approximately 4,500 were CD8 T cells with an identifiable TCR CDR3. The BD Rhapsody Targeted Analysis Pipeline, including V(D)J processing, was run on the Seven Bridges Genomics platform to process the raw data. Quality control, Sample Tag demultiplexing with Lex-BDSMK, clone identification with VDJ Explorer, and Seurat clustering were all done in SeqGeq 1.6.0. A clone was considered non-expanded if it made up <1% of CD8 T cells, and considered a clonal expansion if it made up >2.5% of the sample. TCRdb reprocessing: public reads trimmed at Q25 with fastp, clones called with MiXCR, in-frame beta chains kept. Every entry covers one CDR3 protein and lists the most common genes and DNA from its rows. TCRdb's processing, not the authors' own work, is the source of the V and J calls. This sample has about 21,000 distinct CDR3 sequences in its table, and roughly 38% of those were observed once. Approximately 26% of the sample is taken by the ten largest.

V drops 2 bases and J drops 1 base, leaving 7 bases in between. The CDR3 holds 14 amino acids from the cysteine to the phenylalanine. CDR3 DNA only is kept here, 42 bases in frame from base 1. Via the germline V gene, CDR1 is SGHTA and CDR2 FQGNSA. This TCR was recovered from a female donor who had a heart transplant and CMV viremia. The starting material was CMV peptide-activated CD4+ and CD8+ T cells sorted from blood, obtained at five time points, pooled. The cell subset or site label here, explained by the study, means: sorted CD8+CD137+ and CD4+CD154+ T cells after less than 15 h CMV IE-1 peptide stimulation. The rearrangement combines TRBV7-2 with TRBJ2-3, with no confidently assigned D gene. The CDR3 region: CASSLSHGTDTQYF. DNA sequence: TGTGCCAGCAGCTTATCCCATGGCACAGATACGCAGTATTTT.